This T cell receptor (beta chain) was identified during a study of lymphopenia after photon versus proton radiotherapy. Study results and caveats: Survival link was tested only in deceased patients; proton benefit remains a possibility. Post-nadir diversity loss with photons came from oligoclonal expansion, particularly CD8+ Temra cells. Photon-treated patients lost naive T cells and TCR diversity; proton-treated stayed stable. Post-nadir TCR diversity decline inversely tracked overall survival among those who died.

This clone was seen a single time. Its cognate antigen is unknown. CDR1 is SGHNT, CDR2 YYREEE, per germline (reference sequence). The V gene lost 4 bases and the J gene lost 0 bases, with 14 bases spanning the gap. The CDR3 loop spans 17 amino acids. The repertoire was sequenced with immunoSEQ multiplex PCR; TCRdb's copy has only in-frame clones and lacks some. The data show about 30,000 clones, with around nine tenths seen just once and more than 45% held by the top ten. The source of this sequence is a woman between 55 and 75 years old with cholangiocarcinoma. Some clones in this sample may be carry-over from other donors' samples. The chain recombines TRBV5-4 with TRBJ1-6, with D possibly TRBD1 on 6 matching bases. The sample consisted of peripheral blood, taken from a patient treated with proton-based radiotherapy. The CDR3 loop is CASSVVGQSSYNSPLHF. The CDR3 DNA is TGTGCCAGCAGCGTGGTAGGACAGAGCTCCTATAATTCACCCCTCCACTTT.